This TCR beta chain is from a study of shared clonotypes between healthy human individuals. CD45RO-negative cells were positively selected for CCR7, leaving out terminally differentiated effector memory CD45RA+ cells. This CDR3 has 15 amino acids. Germline lookup yields CDR1 LNHDA and CDR2 SQIVND (reference sequence). Trimming stripped 1 base from V and 6 bases from J, with 13 bases between. Sequencing was performed with immunoSEQ multiplex PCR; in TCRdb, only in-frame clones are kept and a portion is missing. Seen here are around 550,000 clones, roughly 96% observed once, and the top ten hold about 0.11%.

The TCR comes from a woman between 25 and 40 years old in good health. The genes are TRBV19 and TRBJ2-1, with unresolved D. The sample was naive CD8+ T cells sorted from blood. CDR3 protein: CASSIVQASSNEQFF. CDR3 sequence (DNA): TGTGCCAGTAGTATAGTCCAGGCGAGTTCCAATGAGCAGTTCTTC. Using reference TRBV19 and TRBJ2-1 for the parts outside the CDR3, the full variable domain is DGGITQSPKYLFRKEGQNVTLSCEQNLNHDAMYWYRQDPGQGLRLIYYSQIVNDFQKGDIAEGYSVSREKKESFPLTVTSAQKNPTAFYLCASSIVQASSNEQFFGPGTRLTVL.